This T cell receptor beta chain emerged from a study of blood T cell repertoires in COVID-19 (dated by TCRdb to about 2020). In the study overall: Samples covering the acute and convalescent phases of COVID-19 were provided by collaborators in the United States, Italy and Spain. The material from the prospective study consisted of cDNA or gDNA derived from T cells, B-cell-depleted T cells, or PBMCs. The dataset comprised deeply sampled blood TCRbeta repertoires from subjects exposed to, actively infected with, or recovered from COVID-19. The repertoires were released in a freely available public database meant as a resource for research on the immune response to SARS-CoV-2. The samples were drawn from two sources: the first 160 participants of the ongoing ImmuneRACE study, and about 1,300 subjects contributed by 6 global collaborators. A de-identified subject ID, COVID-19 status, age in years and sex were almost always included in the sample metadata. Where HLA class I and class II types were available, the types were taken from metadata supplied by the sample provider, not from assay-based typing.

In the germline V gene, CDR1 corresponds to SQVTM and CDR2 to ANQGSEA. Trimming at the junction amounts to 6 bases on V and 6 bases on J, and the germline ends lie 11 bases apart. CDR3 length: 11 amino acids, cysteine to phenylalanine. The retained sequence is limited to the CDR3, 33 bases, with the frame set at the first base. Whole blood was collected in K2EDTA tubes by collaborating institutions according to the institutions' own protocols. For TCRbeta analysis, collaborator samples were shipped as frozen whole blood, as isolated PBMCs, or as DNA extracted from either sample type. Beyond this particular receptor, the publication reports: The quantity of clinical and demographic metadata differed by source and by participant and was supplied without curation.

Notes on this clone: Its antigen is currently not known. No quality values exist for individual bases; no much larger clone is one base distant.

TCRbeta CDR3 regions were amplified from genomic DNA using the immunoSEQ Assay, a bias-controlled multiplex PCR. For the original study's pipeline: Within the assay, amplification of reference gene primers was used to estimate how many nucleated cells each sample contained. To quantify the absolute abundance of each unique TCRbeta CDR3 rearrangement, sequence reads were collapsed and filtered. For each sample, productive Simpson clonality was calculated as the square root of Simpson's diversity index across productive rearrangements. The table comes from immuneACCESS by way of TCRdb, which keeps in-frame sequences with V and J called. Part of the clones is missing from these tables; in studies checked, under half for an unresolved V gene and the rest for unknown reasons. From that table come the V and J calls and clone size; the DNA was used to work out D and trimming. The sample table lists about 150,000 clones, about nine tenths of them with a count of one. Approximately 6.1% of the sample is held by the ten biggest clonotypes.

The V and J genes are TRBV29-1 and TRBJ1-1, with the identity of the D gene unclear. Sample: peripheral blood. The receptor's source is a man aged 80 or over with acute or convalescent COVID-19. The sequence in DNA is TGCAGCGTCCTAACGTCGGCTGAAGCTTTCTTT. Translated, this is CSVLTSAEAFF.